Listed here are 29 T cell receptor beta chains from one sample, sequenced in a study of identical twins. TCRdb re-called the 5' RACE reads with MiXCR, one entry per CDR3 protein. Here the sample spans some 500,000 distinct CDR3 sequences, 11% to 15% being singletons. In addition, the sample was reused for a study of yellow fever vaccine responses in identical twins.

The sequenced sample consisted of CD4+ T cells sorted from blood. These receptors originate from a woman aged 18-29 years in good health.

This chain connects TRBV29-1 to TRBJ1-1; D gene unclear. Trimming shortened V by 8 bases and J by 4 bases, and 11 bases separated the two germline ends. This CDR3 is built from 11 residues. Germline CDR1 SQVTM, CDR2 ANQGSEA. The DNA for the CDR3 is TGCAGCAAAGGCGTCAGCACTGAAGCTTTCTTT. Its protein is CSKGVSTEAFF.

This clonotype occurred a few times. The V call is TRBV9, the J call TRBJ2-2; TRBD1 matches at 8 bases. The germline V gene has CDR1 SGDLS and CDR2 YYNGEE. The CDR3 runs to 16 residues. V lost 0 bases to trimming and J lost 4 bases; unmatched junction nucleotides: 5. Written as DNA, the CDR3 is TGTGCCAGCAGCGTAGTTGTAGGACAGGGCACCGGGGAGCTGTTTTTT. This gives the protein CASSVVVGQGTGELFF. Full variable domain (remainder filled in from reference TRBV9 and TRBJ2-2): DSGVTQTPKHLITATGQRVTLRCSPRSGDLSVYWYQQSLDQGLQFLIQYYNGEERAKGNILERFSAQQFPDLHSELNLSSLELGDSALYFCASSVVVGQGTGELFFGEGSRLTVL.

The V and J genes are TRBV6-1 and TRBJ2-3, with no clear D. V gave up 5 bases and J gave up 6 bases, with 12 bases separating them. This CDR3 has 13 residues. Germline values: CDR1 MNHNS, CDR2 SASEGT. CDR3 coding DNA: TGTGCCAGCAGTCGAAGTACGGCCGATACGCAGTATTTT. It specifies CASSRSTADTQYF.

This clonotype was seen repeatedly, ten times or more. The chain joins TRBV12-3 or TRBV12-4 to TRBJ1-4; D ambiguous. This CDR3 comprises 15 residues. The V end was cut by 2 bases, the J end by 4 bases, with 11 bases between. CDR3 in amino acids: CASSLFLANNEKLFF. The CDR3, as DNA: TGTGCCAGCAGTTTATTTCTGGCGAATAATGAAAAACTGTTTTTT.

V usage is TRBV30 and J usage is TRBJ2-1; TRBD1 is a possible D gene (6 bases). Germline V gene data show CDR1 as GTSNPN and CDR2 as SVGIG (reference sequence). The CDR3 spans 11 residues. Deletions cut 3 bases from V and 13 bases from J, with 13 bases between. The CDR3 bases are TGTGCCTGGAGGGTCAGGGGAGCACAGTTCTTC. As protein: CAWRVRGAQFF.

This clonotype came up a few times. The V call is TRBV6-2 or TRBV6-3, the J call TRBJ2-2; weak D call: TRBD1 (5 bases). With 5 bases removed from V and 6 bases from J, the gap between germline ends came to 16 bases. The CDR3 covers 15 residues. Germline loops: CDR1 MNHEY, CDR2 SVGEGT. The DNA for the CDR3 is TGTGCCAGCAGTCCACTTAGGGGCGTTTCCGGGGAGCTGTTTTTT. This codes for CASSPLRGVSGELFF.

The genes are TRBV7-2 and TRBJ1-2; D unresolved. From germline, CDR1 is SGHTA and CDR2 FQGNSA. V was cut by 1 base and J by 8 bases, with 20 bases left in between. There are 16 residues in the CDR3. CDR3 loop: CASSLGRLTHRGGYTF. The CDR3 nucleotides read TGTGCCAGCAGCTTAGGACGATTGACCCACCGCGGCGGCTACACCTTC.

V usage is TRBV7-9 and J usage is TRBJ1-3, with TRBD1 matching 9 bases. V shed 6 bases and J 3 bases; nucleotides not matched to a gene: 3. The CDR3 is 14 amino acids. CDR1 SEHNR and CDR2 FQNEAQ come from the germline V gene (reference sequence). CDR3 amino acids: CASSGQGFGNTIYF. CDR3 sequence (DNA): TGTGCCAGCAGTGGACAGGGGTTTGGAAACACCATATATTTT.

This chain connects TRBV12-5 to TRBJ2-5; 8 bases fit TRBD1. The germline V gene encodes CDR1 LGHNT and CDR2 FRNRAP. This CDR3 is built from 13 residues. The CDR3 DNA reads as TGTGCCACCGGGACAGGACGAGATGAGACCCAGTACTTC. It yields the protein CATGTGRDETQYF. Using reference TRBV12-5 and TRBJ2-5 for the parts outside the CDR3, the full variable domain is DARVTQTPRHKVTEMGQEVTMRCQPILGHNTVFWYRQTMMQGLELLAYFRNRAPLDDSGMPKDRFSAEMPDATLATLKIQPSEPRDSAVYFCATGTGRDETQYFGPGTRLLVL.

This clonotype was recorded a few times. The DNA of the CDR3 is TGTGCCAGCAGTTTATTCACAGGTGGACTCCGCTACGAGCAGTACTTC. Its protein is CASSLFTGGLRYEQYF. This chain connects TRBV28 to TRBJ2-7, with D possibly called TRBD1 or TRBD2 (5 bases each). CDR3 length: 16 amino acids. In germline, CDR1 is MDHEN, CDR2 SYDVKM. V lost 1 base and J lost 3, with 16 bases in between.

This clonotype was counted between two and nine times. J is TRBJ1-2 and V is TRBV12-3 or TRBV12-4, with D perhaps matching TRBD1 (6 bases). The CDR3 runs to 15 residues. V was pared by 6 bases and J by 2 bases, with 16 bases between. The CDR3 protein is CASSHRSTGNYGYTF. The CDR3 coding sequence is TGTGCCAGCAGCCACAGATCTACAGGGAACTATGGCTACACCTTC.

This clonotype was counted between two and nine times. The gene calls are TRBV7-6 and TRBJ2-7; the D is unclear. The CDR3 spans 14 residues. Germline V CDR1 and CDR2: SGHVS, FNYEAQ. V lost 1 base, J lost 3 bases, and 10 bases lay in between. Here the CDR3 DNA reads TGTGCCAGCAGCTTAGTATCAGGTTTCTACGAGCAGTACTTC. As protein: CASSLVSGFYEQYF.

There are many counts of this clonotype. The chain employs TRBV20-1 and TRBJ2-1, with D possibly matching TRBD2 (6 bases). CDR1 DFQATT and CDR2 SNEGSKA come from the germline V gene (reference sequence). This CDR3 comprises 12 residues. V shed 5 bases and J shed 9 bases, with 14 bases lying between them. CDR3 sequence reads: CSAPGGGFEQFF. CDR3 nucleotides: TGCAGTGCTCCTGGTGGGGGGTTTGAGCAGTTCTTC.

The chain has TRBV20-1 and TRBJ2-3, with D tentatively TRBD2 (5 bases). From germline, CDR1 is DFQATT and CDR2 SNEGSKA (reference sequence). Deletions cut 6 bases from V and 5 bases from J, with 21 bases between. The CDR3 runs 15 residues. CDR3 region: CSALPLVLGEDTQYF. The CDR3 DNA sequence: TGCAGTGCCCTTCCCCTCGTACTCGGGGAAGATACGCAGTATTTT.

The V call is TRBV4-3, the J call TRBJ2-7; weak D call: TRBD1 (5 bases). V gave up 2 bases and J gave up 6 bases, with 8 bases separating them. Looked up from germline, CDR1 is LGHNA and CDR2 is YSLEER. CDR3 length equals 12 residues. The CDR3 protein is CASSQRGTEQYF. The CDR3 coding sequence is TGCGCCAGCAGCCAAAGGGGTACCGAGCAGTACTTC.

This clonotype was observed a handful of times. The chain uses TRBV6-2 or TRBV6-3 and TRBJ2-2; TRBD2 is a possible D gene (6 bases). Trimming took 7 bases from V and 6 from J, leaving 6 bases between them. Germline CDR1 reads MNHEY; CDR2 reads SVGEGT. This CDR3 spans 11 amino acids. DNA for the CDR3: TGTGCCAGCACGGGGGCCGGGGAGCTGTTTTTT. This codes for CASTGAGELFF.

Only a few counts were recorded for this clonotype. V and J are TRBV11-2 and TRBJ2-2, with a possible D match to TRBD1 (6 bases). This CDR3 is 14 amino acids long. With 5 bases removed from V and 4 bases from J, the gap between germline ends came to 11 bases. The V gene's germline CDR1 is SGHAT and CDR2 FQNNGV. CDR3 DNA sequence: TGTGCCAGCAGCCCGAACAGGGTCACCGGGGAGCTGTTTTTT. It encodes CASSPNRVTGELFF.

This clonotype has only a few counts. The chain joins TRBV4-3 to TRBJ2-1; TRBD2 is a possible D gene (5 bases). The length of the CDR3 is 16 residues. Between the trimmed V and J ends, which lost 3 bases and 0 bases, there was a span of 12 bases. CDR1 is LGHNA, CDR2 YSLEER, per germline. The CDR3 bases are TGCGCCAGCAGCCATCAAGCGGATAGCTCCTACAATGAGCAGTTCTTC. It codes for CASSHQADSSYNEQFF.

This clonotype was picked up many times. The J gene is TRBJ2-7, the V gene TRBV4-3, with D uncertain. The CDR3 loop spans 13 amino acids. V was shortened by 0 bases and J by 3 bases, with 6 bases between the two germline ends. CDR1 is LGHNA, CDR2 YSLEER, per germline. DNA for the CDR3: TGCGCCAGCAGCCAAGATTTGGGCTACGAGCAGTACTTC. Protein product: CASSQDLGYEQYF.

This clonotype was observed a handful of times. The J gene is TRBJ2-7, the V gene TRBV6-5, with a tentative D call TRBD1 (6 bases). V dropped 5 bases and J dropped 2 bases, with 13 bases sitting between them. The CDR3 extends over 14 amino acids. Germline V gene sequence: CDR1 MNHEY, CDR2 SVGAGI. Here the CDR3 DNA reads TGTGCCAGCAGTAACAACAGGGCCCCCTACGAGCAGTACTTC. Translated, it gives CASSNNRAPYEQYF.

V and J are TRBV4-3 and TRBJ2-5; no clear D gene. The CDR3 is 13 residues long. V lost 3 bases and J lost 7, with 12 bases in between. In germline, CDR1 is LGHNA, CDR2 YSLEER. CDR3 region: CASSQLTLGTQYF. In DNA, the CDR3 is TGCGCCAGCAGCCAGCTTACTCTGGGGACCCAGTACTTC.

This clonotype was seen a handful of times. The chain is built from TRBV15 and TRBJ2-7; the D is unclear. The length of the CDR3 is 14 residues. Trimming left V 0 bases short and J 5 bases short, with 11 bases between. Germline values: CDR1 LNHNV, CDR2 YYDKDF (reference sequence). CDR3 DNA sequence: TGTGCCACCAGCAGAGACAGGTCTATTCACGAGCAGTACTTC. It encodes CATSRDRSIHEQYF.

This clonotype was seen repeatedly, ten times or more. V usage is TRBV24-1 and J usage is TRBJ1-4, with a weak D call TRBD1 (6 bases). This CDR3 has 13 residues. V lost 3 bases, J lost 6 bases, and 7 bases lay in between. CDR1 KGHDR and CDR2 SFDVKD come from the germline V gene. The CDR3 DNA sequence: TGTGCCACCAGTGATCGGACAGATGAAAAACTGTTTTTT. Its protein is CATSDRTDEKLFF.

This clonotype was seen only a few times. V is TRBV10-3 and J is TRBJ2-3; D unclear. CDR1 and CDR2 from the germline V gene are ENHRY and SYGVKD. The CDR3 length is 11 residues. Trimming took 6 bases from V and 4 from J, leaving 5 bases between them. The CDR3 DNA follows: TGTGCCATCAGCTACTCAGATACGCAGTATTTT. Residues: CAISYSDTQYF.

This clonotype appeared once. The chain is built from TRBV7-2 and TRBJ2-1; 11 bases are shared with TRBD2. The V gene's germline CDR1 is SGHTA and CDR2 FQGNSA. The junction had 7 bases not matched to a gene; V was cut back by 4 bases and J by 8 bases. The CDR3 has 15 residues. The CDR3 DNA is TGTGCCAGCAGCTCGGGACTAGCGGCCCCCCATGAGCAGTTCTTC. Encoded protein: CASSSGLAAPHEQFF.

The chain is built from TRBV7-2 and TRBJ2-5, with a tentative D call TRBD2 (5 bases). The germline V and J ends were trimmed by 0 bases and 5 bases, with 13 bases remaining between them. Germline CDR1 reads SGHTA; CDR2 reads FQGNSA. This CDR3 region has 15 residues. This chain's CDR3 is CASSLAGKGGETQYF. The CDR3 coding sequence is TGTGCCAGCAGCTTAGCGGGGAAAGGCGGGGAGACCCAGTACTTC.

In its sample, this clonotype was seen many times. The genes are TRBV29-1 and TRBJ2-4; no clear D. Trimming shortened V by 3 bases and J by 2 bases, and 5 bases separated the two germline ends. Germline values: CDR1 SQVTM, CDR2 ANQGSEA. The CDR3 runs 12 residues. CDR3: CSVDSPKNIQYF. In DNA, the CDR3 is TGCAGCGTTGATAGTCCCAAAAACATTCAGTACTTC.

This clonotype has more than one count but fewer than ten. The chain is built from TRBV9 and TRBJ1-2, with 7 bases lining up with TRBD1. With V trimmed by 0 bases and J by 8 bases, 4 bases remained unmatched. This CDR3 contains 13 residues. Germline V lookup: CDR1 SGDLS, CDR2 YYNGEE. The DNA of the CDR3 is TGTGCCAGCAGCGTAGGACAGGGTGGAGGCTACACCTTC. This sequence encodes CASSVGQGGGYTF.

About this clonotype itself: A read error may produce the germline difference seen at one junction end. The V gene is TRBV7-7, the J gene TRBJ2-1, with 9 bases that match TRBD2. This CDR3 has 18 amino acids. In germline, CDR1 is SSHAT, CDR2 FNYEAQ (reference sequence). The CDR3 nucleotides read TGTGCTAGCAGCAGATTACCGGATGCCGGGACTAGCCAGGGTGAGCAGTTCTTC. Translating it yields CASSRLPDAGTSQGEQFF.